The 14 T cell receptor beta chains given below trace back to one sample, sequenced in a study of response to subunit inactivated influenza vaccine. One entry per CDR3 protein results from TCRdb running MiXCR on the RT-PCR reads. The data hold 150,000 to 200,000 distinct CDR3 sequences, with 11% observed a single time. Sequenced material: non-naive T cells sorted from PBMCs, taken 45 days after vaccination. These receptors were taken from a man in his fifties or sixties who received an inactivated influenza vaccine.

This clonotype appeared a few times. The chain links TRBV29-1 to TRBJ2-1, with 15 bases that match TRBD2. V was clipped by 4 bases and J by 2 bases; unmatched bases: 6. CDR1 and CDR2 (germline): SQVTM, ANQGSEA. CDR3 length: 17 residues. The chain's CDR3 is CSVVGTSGRSTYNEQFF. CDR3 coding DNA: TGCAGCGTTGTAGGGACTAGCGGGAGGAGCACCTACAATGAGCAGTTCTTC.

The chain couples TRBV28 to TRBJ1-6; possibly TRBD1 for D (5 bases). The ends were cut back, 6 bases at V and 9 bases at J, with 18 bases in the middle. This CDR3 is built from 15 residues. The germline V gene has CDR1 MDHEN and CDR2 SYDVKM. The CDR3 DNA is TGTGCCAGCAGACCGTCGCGGGGGTTGGGTTCACCCCTCCACTTT. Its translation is CASRPSRGLGSPLHF.

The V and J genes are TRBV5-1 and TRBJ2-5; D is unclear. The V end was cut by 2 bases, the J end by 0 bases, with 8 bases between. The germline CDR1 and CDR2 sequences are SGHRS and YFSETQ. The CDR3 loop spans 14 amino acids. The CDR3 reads CASSFVQNQETQYF. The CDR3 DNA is TGCGCCAGCAGCTTTGTACAGAACCAAGAGACCCAGTACTTC.

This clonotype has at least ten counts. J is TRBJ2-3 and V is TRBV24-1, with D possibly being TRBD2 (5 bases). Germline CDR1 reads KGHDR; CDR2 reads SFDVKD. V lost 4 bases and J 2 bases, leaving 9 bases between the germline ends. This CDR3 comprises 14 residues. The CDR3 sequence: CATSDPGTTDTQYF. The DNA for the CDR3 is TGTGCCACCAGTGACCCGGGAACCACAGATACGCAGTATTTT.

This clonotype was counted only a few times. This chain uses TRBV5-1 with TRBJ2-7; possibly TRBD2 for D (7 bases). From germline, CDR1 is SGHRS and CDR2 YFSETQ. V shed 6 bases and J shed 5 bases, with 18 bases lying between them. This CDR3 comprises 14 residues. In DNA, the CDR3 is TGCGCCAGCAATCTAGACGGGGGGCGTAACGAGCAGTACTTC. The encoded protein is CASNLDGGRNEQYF.

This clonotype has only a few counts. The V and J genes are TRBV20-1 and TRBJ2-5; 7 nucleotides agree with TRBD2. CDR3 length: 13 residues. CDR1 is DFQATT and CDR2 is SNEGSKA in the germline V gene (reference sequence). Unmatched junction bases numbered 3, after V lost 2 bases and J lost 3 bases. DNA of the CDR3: TGCAGTGCTAGACAGGGAGGGAAAGAGACCCAGTACTTC. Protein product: CSARQGGKETQYF.

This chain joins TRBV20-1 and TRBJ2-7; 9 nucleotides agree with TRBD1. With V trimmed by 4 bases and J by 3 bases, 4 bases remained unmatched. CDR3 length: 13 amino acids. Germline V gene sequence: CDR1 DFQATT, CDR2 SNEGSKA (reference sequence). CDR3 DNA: TGCAGTGCTAAAGGACAGGGGCACTACGAGCAGTACTTC. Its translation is CSAKGQGHYEQYF.

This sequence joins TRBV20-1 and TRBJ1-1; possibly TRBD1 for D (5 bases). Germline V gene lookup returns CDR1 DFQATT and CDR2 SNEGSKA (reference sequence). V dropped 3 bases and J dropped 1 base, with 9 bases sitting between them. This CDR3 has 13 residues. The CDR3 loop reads CSASRQGNTEAFF. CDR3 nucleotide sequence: TGCAGTGCTAGTCGGCAGGGGAACACTGAAGCTTTCTTT.

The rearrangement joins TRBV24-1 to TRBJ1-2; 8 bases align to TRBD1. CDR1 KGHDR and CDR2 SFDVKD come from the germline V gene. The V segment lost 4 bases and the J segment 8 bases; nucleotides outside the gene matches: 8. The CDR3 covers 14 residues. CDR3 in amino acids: CATSDTTGGVGYTF. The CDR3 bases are TGTGCCACCAGTGACACAACAGGGGGTGTCGGCTACACCTTC.

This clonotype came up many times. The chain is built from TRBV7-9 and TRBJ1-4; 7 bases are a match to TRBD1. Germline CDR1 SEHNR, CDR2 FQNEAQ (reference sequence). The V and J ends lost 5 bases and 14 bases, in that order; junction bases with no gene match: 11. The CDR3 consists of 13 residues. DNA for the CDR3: TGTGCCAGCAGCGGGCCCTCCGGACAGGTCCTGTTTTTT. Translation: CASSGPSGQVLFF.

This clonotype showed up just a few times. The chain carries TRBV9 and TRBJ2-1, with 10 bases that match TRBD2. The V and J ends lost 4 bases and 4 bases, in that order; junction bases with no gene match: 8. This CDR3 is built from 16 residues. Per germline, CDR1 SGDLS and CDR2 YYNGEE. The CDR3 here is CASSPLTSGPYNEQFF. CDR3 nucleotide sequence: TGTGCCAGCAGCCCACTGACTAGCGGGCCTTACAATGAGCAGTTCTTC.

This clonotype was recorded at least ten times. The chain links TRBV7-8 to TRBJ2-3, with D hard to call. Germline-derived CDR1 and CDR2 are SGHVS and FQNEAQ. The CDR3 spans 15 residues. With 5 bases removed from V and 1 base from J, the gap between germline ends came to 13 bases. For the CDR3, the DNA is TGTGCCAGCAGCCCAAACTTTCTCCGCACAGATACGCAGTATTTT. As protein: CASSPNFLRTDTQYF.

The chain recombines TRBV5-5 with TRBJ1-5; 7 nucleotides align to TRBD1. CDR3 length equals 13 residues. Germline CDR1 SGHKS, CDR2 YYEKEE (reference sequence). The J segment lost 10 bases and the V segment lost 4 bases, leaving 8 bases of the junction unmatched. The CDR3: CASSPDRKEPQHF. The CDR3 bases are TGTGCCAGCAGCCCGGACAGGAAGGAACCCCAGCATTTT.

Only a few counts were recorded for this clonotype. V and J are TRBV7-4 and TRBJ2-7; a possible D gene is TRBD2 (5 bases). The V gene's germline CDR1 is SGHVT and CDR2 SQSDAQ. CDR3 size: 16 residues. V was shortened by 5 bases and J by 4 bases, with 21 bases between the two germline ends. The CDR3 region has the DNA TGTGCCAGCAGCCAAAGATGGCCGGGAATGGGGTACGAGCAGTACTTC. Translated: CASSQRWPGMGYEQYF.